This TCR beta chain stems from a study of T cell clonotyping in hematopoietic cell transplantation. Recipient blood drawn about 28 days pretransplant and days 30, 100, 180 after. On this clone itself: What it binds is not known.

Produced via immunoSEQ multiplex PCR; TCRdb's table is partial and in-frame only. The data contain 6,300 or so clones, about 86% of them singletons. Germline-derived CDR1 and CDR2 are ENHRY and SYGVKD. The trim removed 3 bases at V and 4 bases at J, leaving 9 bases unmatched. CDR3 size: 18 residues. Study outcomes and limitations: Cells were unsorted, so CD4 and CD8 contributions were not separated. At the given depth, recipient repertoires were over 95% de novo clonotypes. Recipient TCR diversity dropped after transplant; expanded clonotypes rose from day 30 to 180.

V and J are TRBV10-3 and TRBJ2-3, with 14 positions matching TRBD2. The source material was peripheral blood mononuclear cells, sampled 180 days after allogeneic stem cell transplant. This receptor was obtained from a female patient aged 50-65 years who had an allogeneic stem cell transplant from an unrelated donor, so the T cells may come from the graft donor. Some clones in this sample may be carry-over from other donors' samples. In DNA, the CDR3 is TGTGCCATCAGTGACGTGGGACTAGCGGGAGTCCCCCCAGATACGCAGTATTTT. Amino acid sequence: CAISDVGLAGVPPDTQYF.